Below, 32 T cell receptor beta chains from the same sample are listed, as sequenced in a study of T cell responses to AZD1222 COVID-19 vaccine (dated by TCRdb to the early 2020s). The library came from the immunoSEQ multiplex PCR assay. As stored in TCRdb, this immuneACCESS dataset retains in-frame rearrangements with V and J assigned. A fraction of the clones does not appear; measured against another copy, unresolved V genes explain less than half of the discrepancy, and the remainder lacks a known reason. The sample includes roughly 250,000 clones, with about 92% observed a single time. About 0.5% of the sample is held by the ten biggest clonotypes. Reading the label with the study, this specimen's time point is: baseline before first vaccination. The sample here was peripheral blood, taken on day 0 of AZD1222 vaccination. These TCRs come from an adult in good health.

The chain carries TRBV7-3 and TRBJ1-2, with a tentative D call TRBD1 (6 bases). Germline CDR1 reads SGHTA; CDR2 reads FQGTGA. The CDR3 consists of 13 residues. Trimming pared 2 bases from V and 6 bases from J, leaving 10 bases between. DNA for the CDR3: TGTGCCAGCAGCTTACAGGGGCGAGATGGCTACACCTTC. It codes for CASSLQGRDGYTF.

The rearrangement links TRBV28 to TRBJ2-7; D gene uncertain. The germline CDR1 and CDR2 sequences are MDHEN and SYDVKM. Trimming pared 3 bases from V and 4 bases from J, leaving 7 bases between. This CDR3 is built from 12 residues. The CDR3 is CASSLFGYEQYF. The CDR3 DNA sequence: TGTGCCAGCAGTTTGTTCGGGTACGAGCAGTACTTC.

V usage is TRBV2 and J usage is TRBJ1-5; D gene unclear. CDR1 SNHLY and CDR2 FYNNEI come from the germline V gene. The CDR3 loop spans 13 amino acids. V lost 3 bases and J 6 bases, leaving 9 bases between the germline ends. The CDR3 nucleotides read TGTGCCAGCAGTGAGGAGGCTGGTCAGCCCCAGCATTTT. This translates into CASSEEAGQPQHF.

The gene calls are TRBV6-5 and TRBJ2-7, with no clear D. Trimming cost V 6 bases and J 2 bases, with 8 bases left between them. CDR1 MNHEY and CDR2 SVGAGI come from the germline V gene. This CDR3 has 12 residues. The CDR3 nucleotides are TGTGCCAGCAGGCCTCCTACCTACGAGCAGTACTTC. Translating gives CASRPPTYEQYF.

In its sample, this clone was seen once. CDR3 in amino acids: CASRLAGEIQETQYF. The CDR3, as DNA: TGTGCCAGCAGACTAGCGGGGGAGATCCAAGAGACCCAGTACTTC. The chain combines TRBV2 with TRBJ2-5, with 11 bases aligning to TRBD2. Per the germline V gene, CDR1 is SNHLY and CDR2 is FYNNEI. The V segment lost 6 bases and the J segment 1 base; nucleotides outside the gene matches: 4. The CDR3 is 15 amino acids.

This clone was picked up one time. This rearrangement joins TRBV10-1 to TRBJ2-6; maybe TRBD1 (6 bases). This CDR3 region has 17 residues. Germline V gene sequence: CDR1 WNHNN, CDR2 SYGVQD (reference sequence). Trimming removed 4 bases at V and 0 bases at J, with 13 bases between. As DNA, the CDR3 is TGCGCCAGCAGTGCCGACAGGCCCCGCTCTGGGGCCAACGTCCTGACTTTC. Protein product: CASSADRPRSGANVLTF.

The rearrangement joins TRBV9 to TRBJ2-7; D is uncertain. This CDR3 is built from 14 residues. Germline V CDR1 and CDR2: SGDLS, YYNGEE. The V and J ends lost 4 bases and 2 bases respectively, with 13 bases between them. The CDR3 protein is CASSPTDGAYEQYF. The CDR3 coding sequence is TGTGCCAGCAGCCCGACGGACGGCGCCTACGAGCAGTACTTC.

V gene TRBV10-3 combines with J gene TRBJ1-3; D is possibly TRBD1 (5 bases). This CDR3 comprises 14 residues. From germline, CDR1 is ENHRY and CDR2 SYGVKD. Trimming removed 8 bases at V and 4 bases at J, with 15 bases between. The CDR3 loop reads CAIAGTTMGNTIYF. The DNA of the CDR3 is TGTGCCATCGCCGGGACCACGATGGGAAACACCATATATTTT.

The rearrangement joins TRBV28 to TRBJ2-7, with D possibly matching TRBD2 (5 bases). CDR1 MDHEN and CDR2 SYDVKM come from the germline V gene. CDR3 length: 16 amino acids. V dropped 3 bases and J dropped 3 bases, with 18 bases sitting between them. The CDR3 sequence: CASSLGVGLAGYEQYF. The CDR3 coding sequence is TGTGCCAGCAGTTTGGGAGTCGGACTCGCTGGCTACGAGCAGTACTTC.

The V gene is TRBV20-1, the J gene TRBJ2-2; a possible D gene is TRBD1 (6 bases). CDR3 length equals 11 residues. Deletions cut 4 bases from V and 6 bases from J, with 6 bases between. CDR1 is DFQATT and CDR2 is SNEGSKA in the germline V gene (reference sequence). The CDR3 spells CSATGAGELFF. As DNA, the CDR3 is TGCAGTGCTACAGGGGCCGGGGAGCTGTTTTTT.

The chain employs TRBV5-5 and TRBJ2-7; 7 bases are a match to TRBD1. V lost 4 bases and J lost 2; bases outside the gene matches: 6. This CDR3 is 14 amino acids long. Germline V gene lookup returns CDR1 SGHKS and CDR2 YYEKEE (reference sequence). Here the CDR3 DNA reads TGTGCCAGCAGCATCGACAGGGCAACCTACGAGCAGTACTTC. It translates to CASSIDRATYEQYF. Using reference TRBV5-5 and TRBJ2-7 for the parts outside the CDR3, the full variable domain is DAGVTQSPTHLIKTRGQQVTLRCSPISGHKSVSWYQQVLGQGPQFIFQYYEKEERGRGNFPDRFSARQFPNYSSELNVNALLLGDSALYLCASSIDRATYEQYFGPGTRLTVT.

The CDR3 is CASSPEGENSPLHF. The DNA for the CDR3 is TGTGCCAGCAGCCCAGAGGGAGAGAATTCACCCCTCCACTTT. The rearrangement joins TRBV9 to TRBJ1-6; no definite D call. V lost 4 bases and J 7 bases, leaving 12 bases between the germline ends. Germline CDR1 and CDR2: SGDLS and YYNGEE. The CDR3 covers 14 residues.

For this clone: The sample has other DNA sequences that encode this CDR3 too. This chain uses TRBV7-3 with TRBJ2-2, with a weak D call TRBD2 (5 bases). The CDR3 totals 12 residues. V was clipped by 3 bases and J by 7 bases, with 6 bases between them. CDR1 is SGHTA, CDR2 FQGTGA, per germline. In DNA, the CDR3 is TGTGCCAGCAGCTTGGAGGTCGGGGAGCTGTTTTTT. Protein product: CASSLEVGELFF.

This clone was observed at least ten times. J is TRBJ2-1 and V is TRBV19; 8 bases are a match to TRBD2. V lost 3 bases, J lost 9 bases, and 10 bases stayed unmatched. Germline V gene data show CDR1 as LNHDA and CDR2 as SQIVND (reference sequence). This CDR3 is built from 15 residues. The CDR3: CASSIGAGVPSEQFF. DNA for the CDR3: TGTGCCAGTAGTATTGGAGCGGGAGTCCCTAGTGAGCAGTTCTTC.

The V gene is TRBV19, the J gene TRBJ1-1; TRBD1 aligns across 8 bases. In germline, CDR1 is LNHDA, CDR2 SQIVND (reference sequence). The CDR3 covers 14 residues. V trimming: 4 bases; J trimming: 4 bases; junction bases outside the gene matches: 5. This CDR3 is CASSTRTGSTEAFF. The CDR3 region has the DNA TGTGCCAGTAGTACCCGGACAGGGTCCACTGAAGCTTTCTTT.

V is TRBV28 and J is TRBJ1-3; D possibly corresponds to TRBD1 (5 bases). This CDR3 spans 13 amino acids. V was clipped by 6 bases and J by 2 bases, with 8 bases between them. Germline V gene sequence: CDR1 MDHEN, CDR2 SYDVKM. DNA for the CDR3: TGTGCCAGCAGGGTAGGGGCTGGAAACACCATATATTTT. Its protein is CASRVGAGNTIYF. Complete variable domain (other parts from reference TRBV28 and TRBJ1-3): DVKVTQSSRYLVKRTGEKVFLECVQDMDHENMFWYRQDPGLGLRLIYFSYDVKMKEKGDIPEGYSVSREKKERFSLILESASTNQTSMYLCASRVGAGNTIYFGEGSWLTVV.

V gene TRBV3-1 (or the pseudogene TRBV3-2) combines with J gene TRBJ1-6; perhaps TRBD1 as D (5 bases). The CDR3 has 15 residues. V was trimmed by 4 bases and J by 4 bases, leaving 11 bases between them. Germline V gene data show CDR1 as LGHDT and CDR2 as YNNKEL (reference sequence). The DNA of the CDR3 is TGTGCCAGCAGCCTTCGGGGGGGGTATAATTCACCCCTCCACTTT. It is translated as CASSLRGGYNSPLHF.

This chain connects TRBV6-5 to TRBJ1-1; weak D call: TRBD1 (5 bases). The CDR3 length is 12 residues. CDR1 is MNHEY and CDR2 is SVGAGI in the germline V gene. V dropped 1 base and J dropped 11 bases, with 11 bases sitting between them. CDR3 sequence: CASSYYSGGAFF. The DNA of the CDR3 is TGTGCCAGCAGTTACTATTCGGGGGGGGCTTTCTTT.

In DNA form, the CDR3 reads TGTGCCAGCAGTTTAAGAAGGACAGGGGGCTTCAATCAGCCCCAGCATTTT. It encodes CASSLRRTGGFNQPQHF. The rearrangement uses TRBV27 and TRBJ1-5, with 11 bases lining up with TRBD1. Germline assignment: CDR1 MNHEY and CDR2 SMNVEV (reference sequence). Trimming cost V 2 bases and J 3 bases; bases outside gene matches: 6. The CDR3 covers 17 residues.

The rearrangement joins TRBV6-5 to TRBJ1-2; 11 bases fit TRBD1. The J segment lost 2 bases and the V segment lost 9 bases, leaving 2 bases of the junction unmatched. The CDR3 extends over 13 amino acids. Germline V gives CDR1 MNHEY, CDR2 SVGAGI. Written as DNA, the CDR3 is TGTGCCAGTTGGGACAGGGGGAACTATGGCTACACCTTC. Protein: CASWDRGNYGYTF.

The gene calls are TRBV28 and TRBJ1-5; perhaps TRBD1 as D (5 bases). Germline V gene lookup returns CDR1 MDHEN and CDR2 SYDVKM. The length of the CDR3 is 15 residues. The V end lost 5 bases, the J end lost 3 bases, and 14 bases lay between the germline ends. This chain's CDR3 is CASSPYKGSNQPQHF. For the CDR3, the DNA is TGTGCCAGCAGTCCTTATAAGGGGTCCAATCAGCCCCAGCATTTT.

This chain connects TRBV5-1 to TRBJ2-7, with 7 bases matching TRBD1. CDR1 is SGHRS and CDR2 is YFSETQ in the germline V gene. The J segment lost 5 bases and the V segment lost 7 bases, leaving 9 bases of the junction unmatched. The length of the CDR3 is 13 residues. CDR3 loop: CASGQAYENEQYF. In DNA form, the CDR3 reads TGCGCCAGCGGACAGGCCTATGAGAACGAGCAGTACTTC.

This sequence joins TRBV7-2 and TRBJ1-2, with 8 bases lining up with TRBD1. Germline trimming cut 5 bases from V and 6 bases from J; bases unmatched to any gene: 11. The germline V gene has CDR1 SGHTA and CDR2 FQGNSA. The CDR3 runs 15 residues. The CDR3: CASSTMTGALDGYTF. The CDR3 DNA is TGTGCCAGCAGCACAATGACAGGGGCGCTTGATGGCTACACCTTC.

V is TRBV6-2 or TRBV6-3 and J is TRBJ2-7; the match to TRBD1 covers 7 bases. CDR1 and CDR2 (germline): MNHEY, SVGEGT. J was trimmed by 1 base and V by 6 bases; bases with no gene match: 9. The CDR3 consists of 15 residues. The CDR3 bases are TGTGCCAGCAGCCCCCCTCCGGACAGGTCCTACGAGCAGTACTTC. This sequence encodes CASSPPPDRSYEQYF.

This rearrangement joins TRBV9 to TRBJ2-7; 11 bases agree with TRBD2. The J segment lost 7 bases and the V segment lost 3 bases, leaving 6 bases of the junction unmatched. The CDR3 is 14 amino acids. The germline CDR1 and CDR2 sequences are SGDLS and YYNGEE. CDR3 amino acids: CASSAGLAEKEQYF. In DNA form, the CDR3 reads TGTGCCAGCAGCGCGGGACTAGCGGAAAAGGAGCAGTACTTC.

The genes are TRBV6-4 and TRBJ2-3; 7 bases line up with TRBD2. Germline assignment: CDR1 MRHNA and CDR2 SNTAGT. Germline trimming cut 6 bases from V and 3 bases from J; bases unmatched to any gene: 12. This CDR3 contains 16 residues. The CDR3 sequence is CASSQAGGRRTDTQYF. CDR3 DNA sequence: TGTGCCAGCAGCCAGGCGGGCGGGAGAAGGACAGATACGCAGTATTTT.

This sequence joins TRBV15 and TRBJ1-2, with 9 positions matching TRBD1. There are 14 residues in the CDR3. J was trimmed by 4 bases and V by 8 bases; bases with no gene match: 8. The V gene's germline CDR1 is LNHNV and CDR2 YYDKDF (reference sequence). DNA for the CDR3: TGTGCCACCGGGACAGGGAGTTTGGGCTATGGCTACACCTTC. Protein: CATGTGSLGYGYTF.

The gene calls are TRBV2 and TRBJ2-1; D is perhaps TRBD2 (5 bases). The length of the CDR3 is 14 residues. The ends were cut back, 8 bases at V and 7 bases at J, with 18 bases in the middle. CDR1 is SNHLY and CDR2 is FYNNEI in the germline V gene. Written as DNA, the CDR3 is TGTGCCAGCGACTATGGACGCTCGGTAAATGAGCAGTTCTTC. This codes for CASDYGRSVNEQFF.

Written as DNA, the CDR3 is TGCGCCAGCAGCTTGGTCGGGGGAGGAGGGGAGACCCAGTACTTC. Its translation: CASSLVGGGGETQYF. This chain links TRBV5-1 with TRBJ2-5; the D gene is possibly TRBD2 (6 bases). Germline V lookup: CDR1 SGHRS, CDR2 YFSETQ. V was pared by 0 bases and J by 5 bases, with 14 bases between. The CDR3 consists of 15 residues.

The chain is built from TRBV4-3 and TRBJ1-6, with 7 bases aligning to TRBD1. V was clipped by 0 bases and J by 1 base; unmatched bases: 15. CDR3 length equals 21 residues. Germline V lookup: CDR1 LGHNA, CDR2 YSLEER. CDR3 sequence (DNA): TGCGCCAGCAGCCAAGATCATTGTTCTTGCGGCAGGGGGTCCTATAATTCACCCCTCCACTTT. It translates to CASSQDHCSCGRGSYNSPLHF.

The rearrangement uses TRBV5-1 and TRBJ1-6; 7 bases agree with TRBD1. The ends lost 4 bases at V and 5 bases at J; junction bases unmatched: 9. In germline, CDR1 is SGHRS, CDR2 YFSETQ. This CDR3 comprises 16 residues. CDR3 nucleotides: TGCGCCAGCAGCCCCTCGCCGGGACAGAATAATTCACCCCTCCACTTT. This gives the protein CASSPSPGQNNSPLHF.

The rearrangement links TRBV7-2 to TRBJ2-4; perhaps TRBD2 as D (6 bases). V lost 5 bases and J lost 7, with 15 bases in between. The germline V gene has CDR1 SGHTA and CDR2 FQGNSA. The CDR3 length is 14 residues. Written as DNA, the CDR3 is TGTGCCAGCAGCCCCCGGGGGAGCCTTAACATTCAGTACTTC. This gives the protein CASSPRGSLNIQYF.